This T cell receptor beta chain was sequenced during a study of blood T cells in healthy people across ages. Across the whole study: Template switching retrieved approximately one barcoded beta molecule for each two T cells.

A second roughly 7 to 11 cycle PCR used barcoded and J-beta primers. A tag from a template-switch adaptor with 12 random nucleotides marked each cDNA molecule. The yield of each sample was at least 2.5 million CDR3-containing paired-end reads. Each CDR3 protein gets one entry after TCRdb re-called the 5' RACE reads with MiXCR. The sample gives around 900,000 distinct CDR3 sequences, around 26% of which show up once; 17% is in the top ten. This clonotype appeared many times. Its antigen is unidentified. Broader study findings: CMV status of donors was unknown, possibly confounding expanded clonotype changes.

The CDR3 is made up of 17 amino acids. Germline loops: CDR1 SGHRS, CDR2 YFSETQ. V was cut by 0 bases and J by 0 bases, with 13 bases left in between. Sequenced: blood. This chain uses TRBV5-1 with TRBJ2-1; D is undetermined. The sequence was collected from a woman older than 75 in good health. The CDR3 bases are TGCGCCAGCAGCTTGGGGCCTTTCGAGAGCTCCTACAATGAGCAGTTCTTC. This codes for CASSLGPFESSYNEQFF.